This T cell receptor beta chain was recovered during a study of shared clonotypes between healthy human individuals. Regarding the study as a whole: Naive CD4 clonotype sharing across several donors was about 5%.

Naive CD8 cells, CD45RO-negative and positively selected for CCR7, excluded terminally differentiated effector memory CD45RA+ cells. Recent acute infections and vaccinations were absent in the healthy HIV-negative adult donors. CDR3 length equals 19 residues. The V gene end was trimmed by 4 bases and the J gene end by 0 bases; junction bases not matched to a gene: 8. Germline CDR1 reads SGHNT; CDR2 reads YENEEA. Details on this clone: The antigen is unknown.

Data came from immunoSEQ multiplex PCR; TCRdb stores just in-frame clones and leaves some out. The sample lists approximately 1.9 million clones; 93% were seen once. The specimen was naive CD8+ T cells from PBMCs. The V and J genes are TRBV11-3 and TRBJ2-1; TRBD2 matches at 14 bases. This TCR was sampled from a young man in good health. Some clones in this sample may be carry-over from other donors' samples. CDR3 coding DNA: TGTGCCAGCAGCTCAGGACTAGCGGGAGGATGGAGCTCCTACAATGAGCAGTTCTTC. Encoded protein: CASSSGLAGGWSSYNEQFF.